Following are 17 T cell receptor beta chains from one sample sequenced in a study of cytomegalovirus exposure and HLA in healthy donors. The primer mix had 60 Vbeta and 13 Jbeta primers. Generated by immunoSEQ multiplex PCR, the TCRdb table keeps only in-frame clones and is missing some. Of 100,000 to 150,000 clones in the sample, about 80% were seen once. What was sequenced was PBMCs. The receptors derive from a woman aged 45-65 years in good health and CMV-seropositive.

The rearrangement joins TRBV2 to TRBJ2-6; 7 nucleotides align to TRBD1. The germline V gene encodes CDR1 SNHLY and CDR2 FYNNEI. Losses at the gene ends were 3 bases for V and 7 bases for J; bases not matched to a gene: 3. The CDR3 contains 14 residues. The CDR3 DNA reads as TGTGCCAGCAGTGACGGACAGGTAGCCAACGTCCTGACTTTC. The encoded protein is CASSDGQVANVLTF.

The V and J genes are TRBV6-5 and TRBJ1-2; possibly TRBD1 for D (6 bases). This CDR3 spans 15 amino acids. V was shortened by 4 bases and J by 5 bases, with 17 bases between the two germline ends. Germline V gene lookup returns CDR1 MNHEY and CDR2 SVGAGI. The CDR3 DNA sequence: TGTGCCAGCAGTTCCCCGGAGGACAGCTTGTATGGCTACACCTTC. Its protein is CASSSPEDSLYGYTF.

This chain joins TRBV5-6 and TRBJ2-3, with a possible D match to TRBD1 (6 bases). Germline assignment: CDR1 SGHDT and CDR2 YYEEEE. The V end was cut by 0 bases, the J end by 8 bases, with 19 bases between. The CDR3 is 16 residues long. For the CDR3, the DNA is TGTGCCAGCAGCTTGGAGACAGGTTCCCACAGAGGTACGCAGTATTTT. This translates into CASSLETGSHRGTQYF. The whole variable domain, filled in from reference TRBV5-6 and TRBJ2-3, reads DAGVTQSPTHLIKTRGQQVTLRCSPKSGHDTVSWYQQALGQGPQFIFQYYEEEERQRGNFPDRFSGHQFPNYSSELNVNALLLGDSALYLCASSLETGSHRGTQYFGPGTRLTVL.

The gene calls are TRBV4-2 and TRBJ2-3; no reliable D call. This CDR3 contains 13 residues. Per the germline V gene, CDR1 is LGHNA and CDR2 is YNFKEQ. V dropped 2 bases and J dropped 1 base, with 4 bases sitting between them. The DNA of the CDR3 is TGTGCCAGCAGCCAACTAGGCACAGATACGCAGTATTTT. It encodes CASSQLGTDTQYF.

This chain links TRBV9 with TRBJ1-2, with D possibly matching TRBD1 (5 bases). The CDR3 loop spans 14 amino acids. With 3 bases removed from V and 6 bases from J, the gap between germline ends came to 15 bases. Germline loops: CDR1 SGDLS, CDR2 YYNGEE. The chain's CDR3 is CASSAQDGFDGYTF. The CDR3 bases are TGTGCCAGCAGCGCACAGGACGGATTCGATGGCTACACCTTC.

This clone appeared a single time. The J gene is TRBJ2-5, the V gene TRBV9; 14 nucleotides line up with TRBD2. V trimming: 3 bases; J trimming: 3 bases; junction bases outside the gene matches: 7. The CDR3 sequence is 17 residues long. Germline V CDR1 and CDR2: SGDLS, YYNGEE. Here the CDR3 DNA reads TGTGCCAGCAGCGCCCACCCGGGACTAGCGGGAGAAGAGACCCAGTACTTC. It yields the protein CASSAHPGLAGEETQYF.

This clone turned up a few times. The chain carries TRBV6-6 and TRBJ2-5; weak D call: TRBD2 (5 bases). CDR1 and CDR2 from the germline V gene are MNHNY and SVGAGI (reference sequence). Between the trimmed V and J ends, which lost 2 bases and 2 bases, there was a span of 9 bases. There are 14 residues in the CDR3. CDR3 in amino acids: CASSYGGIQETQYF. CDR3 DNA sequence: TGTGCCAGCAGTTACGGAGGAATTCAAGAGACCCAGTACTTC.

Remarks on this clone: Germline is not matched at one junction end, which may reflect a read error. The V and J genes are TRBV14 and TRBJ2-5, with a possible D match to TRBD1 (6 bases). CDR1 SGHDN and CDR2 FVKESK come from the germline V gene. The CDR3 spans 14 residues. CDR3 coding DNA: TGTGCCAGCGGCCAAAGGGGGACCAGCGGGACCCAGTACTTC. Encoded protein: CASGQRGTSGTQYF.

The rearrangement joins TRBV10-3 to TRBJ2-3, with 7 nucleotides matching TRBD2. Trimming at V came to 3 bases and at J to 5 bases, leaving 5 bases not matched to a gene. CDR1 is ENHRY and CDR2 is SYGVKD in the germline V gene. There are 14 residues in the CDR3. As DNA, the CDR3 is TGTGCCATCAGTGACACTAGCGATGGAGATACGCAGTATTTT. Its protein is CAISDTSDGDTQYF.

The genes are TRBV13 and TRBJ1-1, with TRBD1 as a possible D gene (5 bases). The CDR3 is 15 amino acids. V lost 2 bases and J lost 7, with 17 bases in between. Germline loops: CDR1 PRHDT, CDR2 FYEKMQ (reference sequence). CDR3 region: CASSLRSTGGVEAFF. The DNA for the CDR3 is TGTGCCAGCAGCTTACGTTCTACGGGGGGGGTTGAAGCTTTCTTT.

The rearrangement uses TRBV7-9 and TRBJ2-7; TRBD1 is a possible D gene (6 bases). Germline CDR1 reads SEHNR; CDR2 reads FQNEAQ (reference sequence). V lost 3 bases to trimming and J lost 1 base, with 16 bases between them. The CDR3 runs to 16 residues. CDR3 DNA: TGTGCCAGCAGCTTCGAAATAGGCCAGGGGTCCTACGAGCAGTACTTC. This sequence encodes CASSFEIGQGSYEQYF.

CDR3 sequence reads: CASSIRGGRGANVLTF. The CDR3 DNA reads as TGTGCCAGCTCTATAAGAGGGGGACGTGGGGCCAACGTCCTGACTTTC. The chain carries TRBV7-3 and TRBJ2-6, with D possibly being TRBD1 (6 bases). The length of the CDR3 is 16 residues. Germline lookup yields CDR1 SGHTA and CDR2 FQGTGA. The germline V and J ends were trimmed by 8 bases and 3 bases, with 17 bases remaining between them.

In this sample, this clone turned up once. The junction departs from the called germline gene at one end, perhaps through a read error. Other nucleotide sequences in the sample specify the same CDR3. This chain uses TRBV30 with TRBJ2-5; possibly TRBD2 for D (6 bases). The CDR3 length is 18 residues. Germline V lookup: CDR1 GTSNPN, CDR2 SVGIG (reference sequence). CDR3 DNA: TGTGCCTGGACCAAAAGGGATGGACGGGGGACGTACCAAGAGACTCAGTACTTC. It encodes CAWTKRDGRGTYQETQYF.

This clone was observed a single time. The chain joins TRBV2 to TRBJ2-2, with a tentative D call TRBD2 (5 bases). Trimming took off 4 bases at V and 5 bases at J, with 14 bases between the two ends. Germline V lookup: CDR1 SNHLY, CDR2 FYNNEI. CDR3 length: 15 residues. CDR3 nucleotide sequence: TGTGCCAGCAGTGGAAGGGAGTGGGCAACCGGGGAGCTGTTTTTT. Protein product: CASSGREWATGELFF.

The rearrangement joins TRBV5-4 to TRBJ2-7, with 11 positions matching TRBD2. In germline, CDR1 is SGHNT, CDR2 YYREEE (reference sequence). Germline trimming cut 1 base from V and 6 bases from J; bases unmatched to any gene: 12. The CDR3 spans 17 residues. This CDR3 is CASSLTSGGPLLVEQYF. DNA for the CDR3: TGTGCCAGCAGCTTGACTAGCGGGGGCCCTCTGTTGGTCGAGCAGTACTTC.

This chain links TRBV7-8 with TRBJ2-5; a weak D match, TRBD2 (6 bases). Germline CDR1 and CDR2: SGHVS and FQNEAQ. The CDR3 runs 12 residues. The V end was cut by 7 bases, the J end by 7 bases, with 13 bases between. CDR3 nucleotides: TGTGCCAGCACCATAACCGGGGGGACCCAGTACTTC. Translating it yields CASTITGGTQYF.

The table lists this clone with a few counts. The chain combines TRBV25-1 with TRBJ2-7; D not certain. V gave up 1 base and J gave up 7 bases, with 14 bases separating them. Germline V gene lookup returns CDR1 MGHDK and CDR2 SYGVNS. The CDR3 is made up of 14 amino acids. CDR3 region: CASSESPSRKEQYF. The CDR3 DNA follows: TGTGCCAGCAGTGAATCCCCATCCAGGAAGGAGCAGTACTTC.